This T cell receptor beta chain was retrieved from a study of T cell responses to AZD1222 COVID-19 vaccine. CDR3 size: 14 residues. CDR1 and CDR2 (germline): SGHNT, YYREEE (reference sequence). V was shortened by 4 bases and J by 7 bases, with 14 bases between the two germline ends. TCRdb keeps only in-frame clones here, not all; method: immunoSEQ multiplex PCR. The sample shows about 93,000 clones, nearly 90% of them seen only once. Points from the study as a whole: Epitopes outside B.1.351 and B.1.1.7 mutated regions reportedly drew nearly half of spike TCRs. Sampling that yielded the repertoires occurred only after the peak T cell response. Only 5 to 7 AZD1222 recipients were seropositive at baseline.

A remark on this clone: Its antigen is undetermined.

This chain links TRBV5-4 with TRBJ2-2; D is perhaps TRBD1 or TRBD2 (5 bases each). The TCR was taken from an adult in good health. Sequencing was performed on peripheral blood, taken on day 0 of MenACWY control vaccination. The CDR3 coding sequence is TGTGCCAGCAGCGCCTTGAGGGGCGGCGGGGAGCTGTTTTTT. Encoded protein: CASSALRGGGELFF.